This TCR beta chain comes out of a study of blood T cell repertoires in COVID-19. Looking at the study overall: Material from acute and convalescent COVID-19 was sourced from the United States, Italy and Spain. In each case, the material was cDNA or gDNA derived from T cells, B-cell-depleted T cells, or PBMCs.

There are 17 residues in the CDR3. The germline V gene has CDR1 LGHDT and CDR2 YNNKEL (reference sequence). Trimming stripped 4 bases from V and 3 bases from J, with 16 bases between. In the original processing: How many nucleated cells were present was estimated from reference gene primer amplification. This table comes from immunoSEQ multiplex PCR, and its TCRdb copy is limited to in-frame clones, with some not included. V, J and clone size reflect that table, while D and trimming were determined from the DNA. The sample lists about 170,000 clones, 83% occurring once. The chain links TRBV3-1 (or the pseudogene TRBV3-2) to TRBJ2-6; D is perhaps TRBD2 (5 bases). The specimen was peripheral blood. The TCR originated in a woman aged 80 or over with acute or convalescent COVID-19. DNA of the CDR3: TGTGCCAGCAGCCCCCGCATATTCGGAGGTGGGGCCAACGTCCTGACTTTC. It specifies CASSPRIFGGGANVLTF.